The entry that follows covers one T cell receptor (beta chain) sequence. This clone was found a few times. The target of this receptor is not known. No quality values exist for individual bases; no much larger clone is one base distant. The sample is drawn from a study of cytomegalovirus exposure and HLA in healthy donors (dated by TCRdb to about 2017). In the study overall: An earlier analysis of roughly 630 of the donors reported approximately 290 Gb of sequence data and roughly 100 million unique TCR beta sequences from 150 million to 200 million T cells. An early release covering about 600 HLA-typed donors comprised roughly 300 gigabases of sequencing data and some 79 million unique TCR sequences. Of the 300 to 450 genotyped donors, 65% to 90% were placed in the genetic ancestry cluster associated with self-reported Caucasian donors. The study was designed to test whether signatures of past pathogen exposure could be identified by cataloging public T cell receptors. The T cell repertoires of 666 subjects were profiled by immunosequencing and related to cytomegalovirus serostatus. In addition to the first cohort of 666 subjects, a separate validation cohort of 120 different subjects was used. To predict cytomegalovirus infection status, the study combined high-throughput TCR immunosequencing, statistical association of individual TCRs with disease status, and machine learning. A later analysis re-analyzed previously published TCR beta repertoires from about 600 donors and added high-resolution HLA genotyping to study TCR occurrence patterns. The later analysis used no new phenotypic data to find candidate immune exposures, relying instead on TCR beta sequences and their occurrence across donors. To decide whether each TCR beta V gene segment behaved as functional or pseudogenic, an earlier analysis of several hundred of the donors relied on high-throughput TCR beta sequencing. Donor age, sex, ethnicity and CMV serostatus were collected together with the repertoire data. Genome-wide SNP genotypes for about 65% of the 666 donors were used in a later genetic analysis, which treated that subset as a discovery cohort. Every repertoire in the discovery cohort had been generated on one and the same sequencing platform. Both class I and class II loci were covered by HLA typing, at four-digit resolution. Typing coverage varied by locus: roughly 629-640 donors for A, B, C, DRB1 and DQB1; roughly 510 for DQA1; over 600 for DPA1; some 470 for DPB1. Five DR-DQ haplotypes were treated as single units for association and clustering because of strong linkage in the cohort. Among several hundred genotyped donors of the cohort, an average of around 240,000 unique TCR beta nucleotide sequences was sequenced per donor, of which approximately 19% were non-productive.

In total, 630 or so healthy bone marrow donors made up the cohort. All cohort members were sampled while nominally healthy, although unrecorded immune exposures were likely present. The donor was CMV seronegative and was included in the group of around 320 seronegative cohort members. A peripheral blood sample was provided by each donor, and peripheral blood mononuclear cells were used for TCR beta sequencing. Genomic DNA was extracted from the blood cell samples with the Qiagen DNeasy Blood Extraction Kit. Here is what the overall study found, with its caveats: The study listed 164 TCR beta chains as associated with cytomegalovirus. It was suggested by the authors that the approach could potentially be generalized to other disease states and immunological phenotypes. In vitro tests confirmed that a few of the cytomegalovirus-associated TCR beta chains recognize cytomegalovirus antigens. Because HLA typing was unavailable for some donors at each locus, only the typed subset was used in association tests. When HLA alleles, especially DR and DQ, strongly co-occurred, TCR associations were difficult to assign to individual alleles. Immune exposure information for the cohort was limited to CMV serostatus. Compared with equally common non-associated chains, HLA-associated TCR beta chains in a later analysis were more clonally expanded and had lower generation probabilities. Sequencing depth was assumed to be roughly uniform across donors in the presence/absence analyses, though that assumption may not hold. The cohort was sequenced for TCR beta chains only, and without alpha or paired-chain data the features that could be detected were limited. A later genetic analysis associated a missense DCLRE1C variant with V-gene and J-gene trimming of TCR beta chains, and an independent cohort replicated the association. Several of the top co-occurrence clusters appeared to be linked to parvovirus B19, influenza, CMV and Epstein-Barr virus, according to a later analysis. While some public TCRs were present in many individuals, most TCR sequences turned up only very rarely across donors. A later analysis associated about 17,000 TCR beta sequences with specific HLA alleles at a false discovery rate of 0.05. A group of highly shared sequence variants was considered likely to be a technical artifact of the sequencing pipeline. Cytomegalovirus status was reported to be diagnosed by the classifier with high specificity and sensitivity in both the original and validation cohorts. In a later analysis, TCR association rates were found to vary across HLA loci, with the most associated TCRs seen for DRB1 alleles and the fewest for HLA-C alleles. In an earlier analysis of some 500 of the donors, most TCR beta V segments appeared in productive rearrangements about 87% or about 30% of the time, broadly matching IMGT annotations. Linkage disequilibrium might explain the correlated functional status among segregating V segments, but an unknown experimental factor could not be ruled out. A further reported finding was that TCR beta sequences accurately predicted the HLA-A and HLA-B alleles for most subjects in the first cohort. Compared with the approximately 670-donor mean, donors in an Asian-associated ancestry cluster had fewer N-insertions in productive TCRs, according to a later genetic analysis. Most CMV-associated TCR beta chains appeared to be HLA-restricted in a later analysis, and the HLA associations seemed to be driven largely by CMV exposure. Some IMGT-functional V segments, including TRBV6-2 and TRBV6-3, could not be told apart with the 87-base-pair reads, so those segments were excluded. Over 15 rarely observed V segments, including chromosome 9 orphons, were excluded from the earlier analysis of some 590 of the donors because counts were too low.

Measured from the cysteine to the phenylalanine, the CDR3 is 14 residues long. Only the CDR3 region is kept as DNA, spanning 42 bases read in frame from base 1. The germline V gene encodes CDR1 LNHDA and CDR2 SQIVND (reference sequence). V and J lose 9 bases and 6 bases, and a span of 19 bases separates them. Library creation used the immunoSEQ multiplex PCR assay. For the multiplex PCR, a mixture combining 60 forward primers for TCR Vbeta segments and 13 reverse primers for TCR Jbeta segments was used. A multiplex PCR assay on genomic DNA amplified the CDR3 region of rearranged TCR beta genes. Amplified TCR beta libraries were sequenced as 87-base-pair reads on the Illumina HiSeq System. The source study handled its data this way. Across the 500 to 700 repertoires, a later analysis counted tens of millions of unique TCR beta chains, 9 million to 14 million of which were shared by at least two donors. To remove PCR and sequencing errors, raw reads were error-corrected and collapsed into unique sequences using a nearest-neighbor algorithm that merged closely related sequences. CDR3 sequences were aligned to IMGT reference sequences to assign V, D and J gene segments. For a sequence to be retained, a match of at least six nucleotides to both a V gene segment and a J gene segment was required. Rearrangements were classified as productive when the CDR3 lacked stop codons and remained in frame with V and J, and all other rearrangements were classified as non-productive. CDR3 was defined by IMGT convention, running from the second conserved V-encoded cysteine to the conserved J-encoded phenylalanine. Sequences without an unambiguous match to a single V gene segment were excluded from the earlier analysis of about 600 of the donors. In an earlier analysis of some 590 of the donors, a V segment was called functional when productive rearrangements were above 56.7%, and segregating when the standard deviation between donors exceeded 5%. To diagnose cytomegalovirus status from the catalog of TCR beta chain sequences, a statistical classification framework was built. A later analysis assigned V and J genes by comparing TCR nucleotide sequences with IMGT/GENE-DB human TR gene sequences. Using the TCRdist pipeline, a later analysis assigned CDR3 sequences along with most-parsimonious VDJ recombination scenarios. In a later analysis, each TCR beta chain was defined by its CDR3 amino acid sequence together with its V-gene family, and reads lacking a unique V-gene family were excluded. In a later analysis, a few hundred highly shared, low-generation-probability nucleotide sequences were removed to address suspected cross-contamination and a sequencing artifact. For each public chain, a later analysis derived a clonal expansion index from normalized ranks of inferred template counts within each repertoire. In a later analysis, generation probabilities were computed using a VDJ recombination model fitted to out-of-frame rearrangements, and the results were checked against IGoR. In a later analysis, TCR-TCR, TCR-HLA and TCR-CMV co-occurrence was scored with hypergeometric tests, and a repertoire-size bias correction was applied to TCR pairs. To estimate false discovery rates, a later analysis permuted the HLA or CMV assignments 20 times. In a later analysis, co-occurring TCRs were grouped with DBSCAN, and TCRdist sequence similarity was added when clustering was performed within HLA-allele-positive subsets. Co-occurrence clustering excluded repertoires with fewer than 30,000 or more than 120,000 public chains, plus five with anomalous nucleotide sharing. TCRdb mirrors the immuneACCESS table, restricted to in-frame sequences. Some clones are absent from its copies; in checked studies, under half trace to an unresolved V gene, and the reason for the others is unknown. The V and J calls and clone size were taken over from that table, and D and trimming were inferred from the DNA. A total of about 160,000 clones appear in this sample, roughly 80% of them only once. The biggest ten clones account for roughly 1.4% of the sample.

The chain links TRBV19 with TRBJ2-3, with a weak D call of TRBD2 (6 bases match). The sequence was collected from a woman in her thirties in good health and CMV-seronegative. Sequencing was performed on PBMCs. In nucleotide form, the sequence is TGTGCCAGCCGGGACGGGAGTTTGATGGATACGCAGTATTTT. The translation is CASRDGSLMDTQYF.